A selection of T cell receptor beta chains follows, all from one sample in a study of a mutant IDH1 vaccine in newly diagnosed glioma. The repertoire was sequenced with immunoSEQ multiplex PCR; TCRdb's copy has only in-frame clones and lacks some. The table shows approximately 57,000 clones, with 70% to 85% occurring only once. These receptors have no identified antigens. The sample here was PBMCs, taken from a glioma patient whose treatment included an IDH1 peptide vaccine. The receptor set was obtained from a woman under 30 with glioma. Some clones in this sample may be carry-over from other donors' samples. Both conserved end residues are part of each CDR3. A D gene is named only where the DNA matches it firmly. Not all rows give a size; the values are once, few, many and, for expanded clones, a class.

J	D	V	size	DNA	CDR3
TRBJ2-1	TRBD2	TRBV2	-	TGTGCCAGCAGTGGACAGGTAGCGGGAGGTATCTACAATGAGCAGTTCTTC	CASSGQVAGGIYNEQFF
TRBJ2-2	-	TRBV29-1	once	TGCAGCGTTGAGGGGAACACCGGGGAGCTGTTTTTT	CSVEGNTGELFF
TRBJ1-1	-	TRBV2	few	TGTGCCAGCATACTGACACTATCCTCCACTGAAGCTTTCTTT	CASILTLSSTEAFF
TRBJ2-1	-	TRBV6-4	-	TGTGCCAGCAGTGAATTACCTTGGGCGGCTAATGAGCAGTTCTTC	CASSELPWAANEQFF
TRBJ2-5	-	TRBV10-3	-	TGTGCCATCAGTGAGTCGAACCCCGGACAGCGAGAGACCCAGTACTTC	CAISESNPGQRETQYF
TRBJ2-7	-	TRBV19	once	TGTGCCAGTAGTATAGTAGGGGGCGGGGCCTACGAGCAGTACTTC	CASSIVGGGAYEQYF
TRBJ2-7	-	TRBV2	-	TGTGCCAGCATGAAAGACCAACCCTACGAGCAGTACTTC	CASMKDQPYEQYF
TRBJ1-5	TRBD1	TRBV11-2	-	TGTGCCAGCAGCTTATCCGGGGGGACAGGAAATCAGCCCCAGCATTTT	CASSLSGGTGNQPQHF
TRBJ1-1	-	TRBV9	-	TGTGCCAGCAGCGTAGCAGGGGCGAACACTGAAGCTTTCTTT	CASSVAGANTEAFF
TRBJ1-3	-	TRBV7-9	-	TGTGCCAGCCCAGCAGCTCCCCCGACGCCCGCGGGGTCTGGAAACACCATATATTTT	CASPAAPPTPAGSGNTIYF
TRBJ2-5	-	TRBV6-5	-	TGTGCCAGCAGTTATTGGGGGAGGCAAGAGACCCAGTACTTC	CASSYWGRQETQYF
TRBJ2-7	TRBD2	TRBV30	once	TGTGCCTGGAGTGTCAGGCTAGCGGGGGCAAGCCACTCCTACGAGCAGTACTTC	CAWSVRLAGASHSYEQYF
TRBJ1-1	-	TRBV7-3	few	TGTGCCAGCAGCTCTAACGGGGGCACTGAAGCTTTCTTT	CASSSNGGTEAFF
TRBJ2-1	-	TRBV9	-	TGTGCCAGCAGCCTTGGAACCCTTGGGCACAATGAGCAGTTCTTC	CASSLGTLGHNEQFF
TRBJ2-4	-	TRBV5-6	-	TGTGCCAGCAGCTTGGGTGGGGGGGCTCAAGCCAAAAACATTCAGTACTTC	CASSLGGGAQAKNIQYF
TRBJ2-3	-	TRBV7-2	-	TGTGCCAGCAGCTTAGTCCCCAGGACAGATACGCAGTATTTT	CASSLVPRTDTQYF
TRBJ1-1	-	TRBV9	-	TGTGCCAGCAGCGTAGCACCTGCTGGGGACACTGAAGCTTTCTTT	CASSVAPAGDTEAFF
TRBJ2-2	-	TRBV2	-	TGTGCCAGCAAACGGGATTCGAACACCGGGGAGCTGTTTTTT	CASKRDSNTGELFF
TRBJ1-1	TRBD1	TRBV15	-	TGTGCCACCAGCAGAGAAGGGACAGGGGGCCTAAGGACTGAAGCTTTCTTT	CATSREGTGGLRTEAFF
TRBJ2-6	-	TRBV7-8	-	TGTGCCAGCAGCTTAGGGGTCTCTGGGGCCAACGTCCTGACTTTC	CASSLGVSGANVLTF
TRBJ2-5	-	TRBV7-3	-	TGTGCCAGCAGCTCCGGGCTTCAAGAGACCCAGTACTTC	CASSSGLQETQYF
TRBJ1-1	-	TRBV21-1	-	TGTGCCAGCAGCAAAGAAGGTCGGGGGGACACTGAAGCTTTCTTT	CASSKEGRGDTEAFF
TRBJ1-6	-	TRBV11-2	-	TGTGCCAGCAGCTTAGGCCAGGGGAATTCACCCCTCCACTTT	CASSLGQGNSPLHF
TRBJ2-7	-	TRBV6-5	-	TGTGCCAGCAGTTCTTTAGGAACGGCGGACTCCTACGAGCAGTACTTC	CASSSLGTADSYEQYF
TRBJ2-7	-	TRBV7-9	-	TGTGCCAGCAGCCTGGGGGACTTAACCCCCGAGCAGTACTTC	CASSLGDLTPEQYF
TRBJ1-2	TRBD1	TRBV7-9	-	TGTGCCAGCAGCCCCCGGGACAGCTATGGCTACACCTTC	CASSPRDSYGYTF
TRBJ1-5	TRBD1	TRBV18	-	TGTGCCAGCTCACCGGACAGGGCGGTACAGCCCCAGCATTTT	CASSPDRAVQPQHF
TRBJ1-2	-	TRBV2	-	TGTGCCAGCAGCCTATCGGGGACGCCTAACTATGGCTACACCTTC	CASSLSGTPNYGYTF
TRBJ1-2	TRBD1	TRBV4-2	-	TGTGCCAGCAGCCAAGACAGGGGGGCGGATGGCTACACCTTC	CASSQDRGADGYTF
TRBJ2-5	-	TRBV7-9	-	TGTGCCAGCAAAACATCAGCCCAAGAGACCCAGTACTTC	CASKTSAQETQYF
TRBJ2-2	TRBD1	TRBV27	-	TGTGCCAGCAGTACAAGGGGGCGAGGGGAGCTGTTTTTT	CASSTRGRGELFF
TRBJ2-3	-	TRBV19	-	TGTGCCAGTAGTTTTTCAGGAGATACGCAGTATTTT	CASSFSGDTQYF
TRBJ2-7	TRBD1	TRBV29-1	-	TGCAGCGTTGAAGAGGGAACGTGGGACAGCTCCTACGAGCAGTACTTC	CSVEEGTWDSSYEQYF
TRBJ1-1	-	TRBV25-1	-	TGTGCCAGCAGTGAAAGACCGAACACTGAAGCTTTCTTT	CASSERPNTEAFF
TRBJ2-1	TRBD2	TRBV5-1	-	TGCGCCAGCACCCCCCTAGCGGGAGTAAAGAATGAGCAGTTCTTC	CASTPLAGVKNEQFF
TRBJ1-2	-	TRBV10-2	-	TGCGCCAGCAGTGAGTCTGTCGGGTTCTATGGCTACACCTTC	CASSESVGFYGYTF
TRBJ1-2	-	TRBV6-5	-	TGTGCCAGCAGTTACGAGATCGACGGGGGCGGGTATGGCTACACCTTC	CASSYEIDGGGYGYTF
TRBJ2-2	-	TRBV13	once	TGTGCCAGCAGGGGCAACTTGGGGACCGGGGAGCTGTTTTTT	CASRGNLGTGELFF
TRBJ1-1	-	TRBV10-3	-	TGTGCCATCAGTGAGTCAGGAGGGGGGAACACTGAAGCTTTCTTT	CAISESGGGNTEAFF
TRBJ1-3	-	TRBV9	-	TGTGCCAGCAGCGTAACCAGGGACAACACCATATATTTT	CASSVTRDNTIYF
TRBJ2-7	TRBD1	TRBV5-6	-	TGTGCCAGCAGGGGGTCGGGACAGGGGGCGCCCGAGCAGTACTTC	CASRGSGQGAPEQYF
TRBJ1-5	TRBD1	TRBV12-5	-	TGTGCTAGTGGTCGGACAGGGGGGAATCAGCCCCAGCATTTT	CASGRTGGNQPQHF
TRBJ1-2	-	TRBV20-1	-	TGCAGTGCCCCGGGAGGCTATGGCTACACCTTC	CSAPGGYGYTF
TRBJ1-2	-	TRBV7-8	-	TGTGCCAGCAGCAGAACCCGGGACTCCCCCTATGGCTACACCTTC	CASSRTRDSPYGYTF
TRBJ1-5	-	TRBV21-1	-	TGTGCCAGCAGCTTATGGGACTTTTATAGCAATCAGCCCCAGCATTTT	CASSLWDFYSNQPQHF
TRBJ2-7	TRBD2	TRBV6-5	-	TGTGCCAGCAGTACCTCTAGCGGGTTATCCTACGAGCAGTACTTC	CASSTSSGLSYEQYF
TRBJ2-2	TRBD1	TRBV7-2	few	TGTGCCAGCAGCTTAACAGGGGGGATAACCGGGGAGCTGTTTTTT	CASSLTGGITGELFF
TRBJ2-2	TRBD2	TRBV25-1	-	TGTGCCAGCAGTGATGAGACTAGCCGCACCGGGGAGCTGTTTTTT	CASSDETSRTGELFF
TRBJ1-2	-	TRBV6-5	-	TGTGCCAGCAGTTTTGGACAGAGTCATAACTATGGCTACACCTTC	CASSFGQSHNYGYTF
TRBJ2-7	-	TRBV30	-	TGTGCCTGGCAGGTTCAGAGCGAGCAGTACTTC	CAWQVQSEQYF
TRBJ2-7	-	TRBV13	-	TGTGCCAGCAGCTTAGAAGGGTACCGGGACAAATCCTACGAGCAGTACTTC	CASSLEGYRDKSYEQYF
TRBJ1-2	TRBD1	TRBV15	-	TGTGCCACCTGGAAACAGGGGGCGAACTATGGCTACACCTTC	CATWKQGANYGYTF
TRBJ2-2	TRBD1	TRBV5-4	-	TGTGCCAGCAGCCAGGGGGTGGGAACCGGGGAGCTGTTTTTT	CASSQGVGTGELFF
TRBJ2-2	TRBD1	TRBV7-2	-	TGTGCCAGCAGTTTAGGACAGGGAACAAGCGGGGAGCTGTTTTTT	CASSLGQGTSGELFF
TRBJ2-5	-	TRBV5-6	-	TGTGCCAGCAGCCCCAACCAGGGCCGGGAGACCCAGTACTTC	CASSPNQGRETQYF
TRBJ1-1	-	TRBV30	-	TGTGCCTGGAGAGGTAACTCGAACACTGAAGCTTTCTTT	CAWRGNSNTEAFF
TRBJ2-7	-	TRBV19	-	TGTGCCAGTAGAGCAAGCTCCTACGAGCAGTACTTC	CASRASSYEQYF
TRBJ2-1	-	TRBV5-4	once	TGTGCCAGCAGCTTCTTGACTAGAAACAATGAGCAGTTCTTC	CASSFLTRNNEQFF
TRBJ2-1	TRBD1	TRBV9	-	TGTGCCAGCAGCGTAGAGGGACAGGGGGCCTACAATGAGCAGTTCTTC	CASSVEGQGAYNEQFF
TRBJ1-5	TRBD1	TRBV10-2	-	TGCGCCTCCAGCAACGTAGGAACAGGGGAGCCCCAGCATTTT	CASSNVGTGEPQHF